A single sample gave rise to the 22 T cell receptor beta chains below, sequenced in a study of T cells after yellow fever vaccination. TCRdb reprocessed the 5' RACE reads with MiXCR, giving one entry per CDR3 protein. The sample holds about 94,000 distinct CDR3 sequences, 7.5% to 10% seen once. The sample was CD8+ T cells not binding an NS4B(214-222) dextramer, sorted from PBMCs, taken around 14 days after the first yellow fever vaccination. The receptors come from a man between 18 and 29 years old who received the YFV17D yellow fever vaccine.

This clonotype was seen many times. The rearrangement links TRBV29-1 to TRBJ2-3, with D possibly called TRBD1 or TRBD2 (5 bases each). This CDR3 contains 11 residues. Trimming removed 7 bases from V and 6 bases from J, with 11 bases in between. The germline CDR1 and CDR2 sequences are SQVTM and ANQGSEA. CDR3 residues: CSASEGDTQYF. The DNA of the CDR3 is TGCAGCGCCAGCGAGGGGGATACGCAGTATTTT.

The chain uses TRBV4-2 and TRBJ2-7, with 8 bases matching TRBD1. The CDR3 length is 16 residues. In germline, CDR1 is LGHNA, CDR2 YNFKEQ. Trimming cost V 1 base and J 12 bases; bases outside gene matches: 17. The CDR3, as DNA: TGTGCCAGCAGCCAAGTAAAGCCCGGGACAGGAGGGTCCCGGTACGTC. This translates into CASSQVKPGTGGSRYV.

This clonotype was picked up a small number of times. CDR3 coding DNA: TGTGCCAGCAGTTACTCTCGGACAGGGGGCGAGCAGTACTTC. It codes for CASSYSRTGGEQYF. The chain joins TRBV6-5 to TRBJ2-7, with 10 bases fitting TRBD1. This CDR3 contains 14 residues. Germline lookup yields CDR1 MNHEY and CDR2 SVGAGI. With 0 bases clipped from V and 6 bases from J, the junction kept 2 bases outside the gene matches.

V and J are TRBV12-3 or TRBV12-4 and TRBJ2-1, with 7 positions matching TRBD2. This CDR3 is 14 amino acids long. The V segment lost 2 bases and the J segment 9 bases; nucleotides outside the gene matches: 7. The CDR3 bases are TGTGCCAGCAGTTTAAGGCGGGGGAATCGTGAGCAGTTCTTC. Protein product: CASSLRRGNREQFF.

This clonotype was seen ten or more times. This chain joins TRBV19 and TRBJ2-7; D is possibly TRBD1 or TRBD2 (5 bases each). Looked up from germline, CDR1 is LNHDA and CDR2 is SQIVND (reference sequence). V lost 5 bases to trimming and J lost 6 bases, with 14 bases between them. There are 13 residues in the CDR3. The CDR3 DNA reads as TGTGCCAGTAGTCCCTCGTCAGGGACCGAGCAGTACGTC. Protein: CASSPSSGTEQYV.

The chain couples TRBV10-3 to TRBJ2-2; D not resolved. Germline CDR1 ENHRY, CDR2 SYGVKD. The germline V and J ends were trimmed by 3 bases and 2 bases, with 7 bases remaining between them. The CDR3 contains 14 residues. DNA for the CDR3: TGTGCCATCAGTGACTACACAAACACCGGGGAGCTGTTTTTT. Encoded protein: CAISDYTNTGELFF.

The chain's CDR3 is CASSLGTSGTDTQYF. For the CDR3, the DNA is TGCGCCAGCAGCTTAGGGACTAGCGGGACAGATACGCAGTATTTT. This chain connects TRBV5-1 to TRBJ2-3, with 12 bases matching TRBD2. The CDR3 extends over 15 amino acids. Germline V gives CDR1 SGHRS, CDR2 YFSETQ. With V trimmed by 2 bases and J by 3 bases, 1 base remained unmatched.

V is TRBV27 and J is TRBJ1-4; 7 nucleotides match TRBD1. The junction had 7 bases not matched to a gene; V was cut back by 2 bases and J by 7 bases. Germline loops: CDR1 MNHEY, CDR2 SMNVEV (reference sequence). There are 15 residues in the CDR3. CDR3 DNA sequence: TGTGCCAGCAGTTTAACAGGGGTAGCGGGTGAAAAACTGTTTTTT. Its protein is CASSLTGVAGEKLFF.

This clonotype was found a few times. The V gene is TRBV29-1, the J gene TRBJ1-5, with TRBD1 matching 7 bases. Germline CDR1 is SQVTM and CDR2 is ANQGSEA. The CDR3 runs 13 residues. Losses at the gene ends were 6 bases for V and 0 bases for J; bases not matched to a gene: 2. The CDR3 nucleotides are TGCAGCGTACAGGGGTTTAGCAATCAGCCCCAGCATTTT. This translates into CSVQGFSNQPQHF.

This chain uses TRBV20-1 with TRBJ2-3, with D maybe TRBD2 (6 bases). Germline CDR1 is DFQATT and CDR2 is SNEGSKA (reference sequence). The CDR3 length is 13 residues. Trimming left V 3 bases short and J 2 bases short, with 9 bases between. The CDR3 DNA is TGCAGTGCTAGGGGGGGTGTCACAGATACGCAGTATTTT. Amino acid sequence: CSARGGVTDTQYF.

There are a few counts of this clonotype. This chain links TRBV7-9 with TRBJ2-7, with D perhaps TRBD1 or TRBD2 (6 bases each). V lost 4 bases and J lost 2, with 9 bases in between. Germline loops: CDR1 SEHNR, CDR2 FQNEAQ (reference sequence). There are 13 residues in the CDR3. The CDR3 is CASSWGAAYEQYF. As DNA, the CDR3 is TGTGCCAGCAGCTGGGGGGCCGCCTACGAGCAGTACTTC. Combining the CDR3 with reference TRBV7-9 and TRBJ2-7 gives the whole variable domain DTGVSQNPRHKITKRGQNVTFRCDPISEHNRLYWYRQTLGQGPEFLTYFQNEAQLEKSRLLSDRFSAERPKGSFSTLEIQRTEQGDSAMYLCASSWGAAYEQYFGPGTRLTVT.

CDR3 amino acids: CASSVQGLDEQYF. Here the CDR3 DNA reads TGCGCCAGCAGCGTGCAGGGGCTCGACGAGCAGTACTTC. This chain joins TRBV4-1 and TRBJ2-7; tentative D call: TRBD1 (6 bases). Per the germline V gene, CDR1 is MGHRA and CDR2 is YSYEKL. CDR3 length equals 13 residues. Trimming shortened V by 5 bases and J by 5 bases, and 13 bases separated the two germline ends.

This clonotype was seen a few times. The V and J genes are TRBV5-1 and TRBJ2-1; D not resolved. V shed 0 bases and J shed 6 bases, with 10 bases lying between them. There are 14 residues in the CDR3. Germline lookup yields CDR1 SGHRS and CDR2 YFSETQ. CDR3 protein: CASSLVGSFNEQFF. The DNA of the CDR3 is TGCGCCAGCAGCTTGGTTGGTAGCTTCAATGAGCAGTTCTTC.

This chain joins TRBV4-1 and TRBJ1-1, with TRBD1 as a possible D gene (5 bases). CDR3 length: 15 amino acids. Trimming removed 3 bases at V and 1 base at J, with 12 bases between. Germline CDR1 and CDR2: MGHRA and YSYEKL. CDR3 in amino acids: CASSQIQVANTEAFF. CDR3 sequence (DNA): TGCGCCAGCAGCCAGATACAGGTCGCGAACACTGAAGCTTTCTTT.

V usage is TRBV7-9 and J usage is TRBJ1-2; no firm D call. V gave up 1 base and J gave up 6 bases, with 15 bases separating them. CDR1 and CDR2 from the germline V gene are SEHNR and FQNEAQ (reference sequence). This CDR3 spans 15 amino acids. This CDR3 is CASSLVSRGMNGYTF. The CDR3 nucleotides read TGTGCCAGCAGCTTAGTTTCACGTGGAATGAATGGCTACACCTTC.

V is TRBV11-1 and J is TRBJ2-5; D gene ambiguous. Trimming cost V 2 bases and J 1 base, with 8 bases left between them. Per the germline V gene, CDR1 is SGHAT and CDR2 is FQDESV (reference sequence). The CDR3 covers 14 residues. The chain's CDR3 is CASSLTWTQETQYF. CDR3 sequence (DNA): TGTGCCAGCAGCTTAACGTGGACCCAAGAGACCCAGTACTTC.

In its sample, this clonotype was seen a few times. The chain combines TRBV14 with TRBJ2-3, with D tentatively TRBD1 (5 bases). The CDR3 has 22 residues. CDR1 is SGHDN, CDR2 FVKESK, per germline. V lost 2 bases, J lost 2 bases, and 32 bases lay in between. CDR3 DNA: TGTGCCAGCAGCCAACCCGATAGTCAGGGTAAAGACCCATGGATGCCCACAGATACGCAGTATTTT. This gives the protein CASSQPDSQGKDPWMPTDTQYF. Full variable domain (outside the CDR3, taken from reference TRBV14 and TRBJ2-3): EAGVTQFPSHSVIEKGQTVTLRCDPISGHDNLYWYRRVMGKEIKFLLHFVKESKQDESGMPNNRFLAERTGGTYSTLKVQPAELEDSGVYFCASSQPDSQGKDPWMPTDTQYFGPGTRLTVL.

J is TRBJ2-3 and V is TRBV4-1; TRBD2 matches 10 bases. CDR1 and CDR2 (germline): MGHRA, YSYEKL. V lost 4 bases and J lost 2; bases outside the gene matches: 12. There are 18 residues in the CDR3. DNA for the CDR3: TGCGCCAGCAGCCCCATAGGGCTAGCGGGGGATACCACAGATACGCAGTATTTT. This codes for CASSPIGLAGDTTDTQYF.

This clonotype has more than one count but fewer than ten. The chain is built from TRBV5-1 and TRBJ2-7, with D unresolved. Germline V gene data show CDR1 as SGHRS and CDR2 as YFSETQ. This CDR3 comprises 13 residues. V was trimmed by 0 bases and J by 7 bases, leaving 11 bases between them. For the CDR3, the DNA is TGCGCCAGCAGCTTGGCCATTGGTTGGGAGCAGTACGTC. It encodes CASSLAIGWEQYV.

V and J are TRBV20-1 and TRBJ2-7; D may match TRBD1 or TRBD2 (5 bases each). Looked up from germline, CDR1 is DFQATT and CDR2 is SNEGSKA (reference sequence). V dropped 1 base and J dropped 5 bases, with 6 bases sitting between them. CDR3 length: 11 amino acids. The CDR3 nucleotides read TGCAGTGCTAGAGGGGGACACGAGCAGTACTTC. This codes for CSARGGHEQYF.

The CDR3 loop is CASSYGGGPLHF. DNA of the CDR3: TGTGCCAGCAGTTACGGTGGAGGACCCCTCCACTTT. The chain has TRBV6-5 and TRBJ1-6, with D unresolved. CDR3 length equals 12 residues. V lost 2 bases, J lost 12 bases, and 8 bases lay in between. Germline V gene data show CDR1 as MNHEY and CDR2 as SVGAGI.

The sample holds many counts of this clonotype. J is TRBJ1-1 and V is TRBV12-3 or TRBV12-4, with unresolved D. The CDR3 is 12 amino acids. Trimming removed 8 bases from V and 2 bases from J, with 9 bases in between. CDR3 DNA sequence: TGTGCCAGCCGCCGAGCCAACACTGAAGCTTTCTTT. It codes for CASRRANTEAFF.